The sequence of this T cell receptor beta chain was determined in a study of CD4 and CD8 cells across lung adenocarcinoma regions. Comments on this clonotype: The junction departs from the called germline gene at one end, perhaps through a read error.

MiXCR, applied by TCRdb to the PCR reads, yields one record per CDR3 protein. The table shows about 18,000 distinct CDR3 sequences, with around 50% occurring only once. Donors had localized lung adenocarcinoma, a non-small cell lung cancer. The TCR sequence derives from a male donor with lung adenocarcinoma. The CD4 and CD8 labels of this study may be unreliable. Sequencing was carried out using CD8+ T cells from the margin of a lung tumor.

The CDR3 is CSVAGFRGAQETQYF. CDR3 nucleotide sequence: TGTAGCGTTGCCGGGTTCCGAGGGGCCCAAGAGACCCAGTACTTC. V gene TRBV29-1 combines with J gene TRBJ2-5, with D perhaps given as TRBD1 or TRBD2 (5 bases each). The CDR3 runs 15 residues. Germline CDR1 is SQVTM and CDR2 is ANQGSEA.